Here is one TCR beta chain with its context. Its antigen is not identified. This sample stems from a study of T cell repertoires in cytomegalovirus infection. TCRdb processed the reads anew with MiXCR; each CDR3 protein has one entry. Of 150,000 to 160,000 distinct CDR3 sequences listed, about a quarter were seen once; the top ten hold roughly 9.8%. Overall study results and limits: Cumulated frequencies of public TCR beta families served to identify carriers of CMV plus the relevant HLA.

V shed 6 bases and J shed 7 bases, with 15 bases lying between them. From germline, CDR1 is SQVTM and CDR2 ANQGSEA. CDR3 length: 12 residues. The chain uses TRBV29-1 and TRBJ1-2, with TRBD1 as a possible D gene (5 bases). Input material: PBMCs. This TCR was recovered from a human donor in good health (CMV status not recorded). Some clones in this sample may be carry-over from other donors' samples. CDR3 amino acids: CSVSSGTTGYTF. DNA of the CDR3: TGCAGCGTCTCTTCCGGGACCACTGGCTACACCTTC.